This T cell receptor beta chain emerged from a study of shared T cell receptors in the human thymus (dated by TCRdb to the early 2020s). Study-level background: The study investigated the way shared, self-reactive T-cell receptor alpha chains are produced in the human thymus.

Library creation used the immunoSEQ multiplex PCR assay. TCRdb holds this immuneACCESS table with in-frame rearrangements only. Some clones are missing; in checked studies, unresolved V genes explain under half, and the rest has no known cause. The sample includes 640,000 or so clones, with 70% to 90% observed a single time. Over 0.008% of the sample is held by the ten biggest clonotypes. This clone was seen once. There is no known antigen for this receptor. Base qualities are not at hand, and no much larger clone is one base apart. Looking up the germline V gene (reference sequence) yields CDR1 MNHEY and CDR2 SMNVEV. Germline trimming: 6 bases from V, 6 bases from J; junction bases outside gene matches: 11. From the cysteine up to the phenylalanine, the CDR3 has a length of 14 residues. The DNA shown is the 42-base CDR3, in frame from base 1. The sample was also linked to a second study, of human thymus T cells. The second paper states: In Finland, the donors were immunologically healthy infants who were having open corrective cardiac surgery for congenital heart defects. The thymus tissue came from surgical resects taken out during corrective cardiac surgery. Usage of V and J gene segments appeared to be biased in both the thymic and the peripheral blood repertoires. The related research found that thymic TCR repertoires overlapped highly between unrelated individuals. The study characterized TCR alpha and beta repertoires from about 8 infant thymus samples and four related peripheral blood samples. Donor ages ranged from about 6 to 244 days, and the cohort comprised about six male and two female infants. After being mechanically released from the tissue, thymocytes were kept at -70 degrees C in pellets of about 9-32 million cells. A QIAsymphony instrument was used to extract genomic DNA from the frozen cell pellets. The immunoSEQ multiplex PCR assay was used to amplify the TCRB and TCRAD loci from a standardized quantity of quality-controlled genomic DNA. Amplicons spanned the V(D)J region at a length sufficient to cover the CDR3 and identify V and J genes. The commercial immunoSEQ service was used to sequence amplicons on an Illumina platform. Primer bias and sequencing errors were corrected as previously described, and TCRAD and TCRB definitions were based on the IMGT database. The repertoires were analysed using immunoSEQ Analyzer 3.0 and VDJTools for basic statistics, V/J segment usage, diversity estimates, rarefaction and pairwise overlap. To estimate diversity, the Chao1, ChaoE, Efron-Thisted, Shannon and inverse Simpson indices were applied, and diversity was also estimated on datasets down-sampled to the smallest sample. Repertoire overlap was determined by strict matching of CDR3 nucleotide sequence, V gene and J gene, and Jaccard-based multidimensional scaling clustering was applied. Thymus samples yielded on average around 810,000 unique TCRB clonotypes, compared with some 89,000 from blood samples.

Sequenced material: thymocytes. This receptor was identified in a boy under two years old with a congenital heart defect. Donor details come from another sample of the same person, matched by shared clones. The chain is assembled from TRBV27 and TRBJ2-7; TRBD1 lines up with 7 middle nucleotides. Read as DNA, the sequence is TGTGCCAGCAGCTGGGACAGAGGAGGCCTCGAGCAGTACTTC. Translated, it reads CASSWDRGGLEQYF.